The 31 T cell receptor beta chains presented below share a single source sample, sequenced in a study of shared clonotypes between healthy human individuals. Generated by immunoSEQ multiplex PCR, the TCRdb table keeps only in-frame clones and is missing some. The sample has some 2 million clones; 85% to 95% are singletons. CD8 cells classed as naive were CD45RO-negative and positively selected for CCR7, excluding terminally differentiated effector memory CD45RA+ cells. Source material: naive CD8+ T cells sorted from blood. The source of these receptors is a man between 18 and 35 years old in good health.

The CDR3 reads CASSLKLAGASSYNEQFF. CDR3 nucleotides: TGTGCCAGCAGCTTGAAACTAGCGGGGGCTAGCTCCTACAATGAGCAGTTCTTC. The chain is built from TRBV7-8 and TRBJ2-1; 11 bases align to TRBD2. The CDR3 is made up of 18 amino acids. In germline, CDR1 is SGHVS, CDR2 FQNEAQ. Unmatched junction bases numbered 7, after V lost 3 bases and J lost 0 bases. Full variable domain (missing parts from reference TRBV7-8 and TRBJ2-1): GAGVSQSPRYKVAKRGQDVALRCDPISGHVSLFWYQQALGQGPEFLTYFQNEAQLDKSGLPSDRFFAERPEGSVSTLKIQRTQQEDSAVYLCASSLKLAGASSYNEQFFGPGTRLTVL.

As regards this clone: Other nucleotide sequences in the sample specify the same CDR3. The chain employs TRBV6-5 and TRBJ1-4; TRBD1 might be the D (6 bases). CDR1 and CDR2 from the germline V gene are MNHEY and SVGAGI. V was pared by 3 bases and J by 6 bases, with 11 bases between. The CDR3 totals 14 residues. CDR3: CASSYSGEDEKLFF. CDR3 sequence (DNA): TGTGCCAGCAGTTATTCAGGGGAGGATGAAAAACTGTTTTTT.

To note about this clone: This sample includes further DNA sequences coding for the same CDR3. The rearrangement links TRBV7-8 to TRBJ1-1, with a weak D call TRBD1 (5 bases). The CDR3 loop spans 13 amino acids. CDR1 is SGHVS, CDR2 FQNEAQ, per germline. V was pared by 5 bases and J by 5 bases, with 12 bases between. The CDR3 loop reads CASSLGGGTEAFF. CDR3 coding DNA: TGTGCCAGCAGCCTTGGCGGGGGGACTGAAGCTTTCTTT.

The CDR3 spells CASYEGLDSGANVLTF. CDR3 DNA sequence: TGTGCCAGCTACGAGGGGCTTGACTCTGGGGCCAACGTCCTGACTTTC. The chain couples TRBV2 to TRBJ2-6, with D perhaps being TRBD1 or TRBD2 (5 bases each). The germline gives CDR1 SNHLY, CDR2 FYNNEI. The CDR3 spans 16 residues. V was trimmed by 8 bases and J by 0 bases, leaving 14 bases between them.

CDR3 in DNA: TGTGCCAGCAGGTCGACAGGGCCTGGTGGAAACACCATATATTTT. It yields the protein CASRSTGPGGNTIYF. The chain couples TRBV28 to TRBJ1-3; TRBD1 matches at 7 bases. The CDR3 has 15 residues. CDR1 and CDR2 (germline): MDHEN, SYDVKM. V lost 6 bases to trimming and J lost 3 bases; unmatched junction nucleotides: 8. The entire variable domain, with the rest obtained from reference TRBV28 and TRBJ1-3, is as follows: DVKVTQSSRYLVKRTGEKVFLECVQDMDHENMFWYRQDPGLGLRLIYFSYDVKMKEKGDIPEGYSVSREKKERFSLILESASTNQTSMYLCASRSTGPGGNTIYFGEGSWLTVV.

About this clone: This same CDR3 is encoded by further DNA sequences in the sample. The chain combines TRBV7-9 with TRBJ2-7; 8 bases are shared with TRBD1. Unmatched junction bases numbered 4, after V lost 5 bases and J lost 7 bases. Germline CDR1 is SEHNR and CDR2 is FQNEAQ (reference sequence). CDR3 length: 12 amino acids. CDR3 bases: TGTGCCAGCAGCCTGGACAGGGTTGAGCAGTACTTC. It translates to CASSLDRVEQYF. Combining the CDR3 with reference TRBV7-9 and TRBJ2-7 gives the whole variable domain DTGVSQNPRHKITKRGQNVTFRCDPISEHNRLYWYRQTLGQGPEFLTYFQNEAQLEKSRLLSDRFSAERPKGSFSTLEIQRTEQGDSAMYLCASSLDRVEQYFGPGTRLTVT.

The rearrangement uses TRBV29-1 and TRBJ2-3; unclear D gene. Germline-derived CDR1 and CDR2 are SQVTM and ANQGSEA. The V end was cut by 6 bases, the J end by 1 base, with 11 bases between. There are 13 residues in the CDR3. The CDR3 protein is CSVLRLGTDTQYF. For the CDR3, the DNA is TGCAGCGTCCTTAGACTTGGCACAGATACGCAGTATTTT.

J is TRBJ2-7 and V is TRBV5-4; a weak D match, TRBD1 (5 bases). This CDR3 is built from 13 residues. CDR1 and CDR2 (germline): SGHNT, YYREEE (reference sequence). V lost 4 bases and J lost 4, with 12 bases in between. The DNA of the CDR3 is TGTGCCAGCAGCCCCCAGGGTGGTTACGAGCAGTACTTC. The encoded protein is CASSPQGGYEQYF.

Regarding this clone: One end of the junction fails to match germline, which may point to a read error. The V and J genes are TRBV6-1 and TRBJ2-7, with D unclear. The CDR3 runs 13 residues. Germline values: CDR1 MNHNS, CDR2 SASEGT. The CDR3 sequence is CASSEVTDPQVDF. CDR3 nucleotide sequence: TGTGCCAGCAGTGAAGTTACCGACCCTCAGGTGGACTTC.

The V and J genes are TRBV30 and TRBJ2-7, with D tentatively TRBD1 or TRBD2 (5 bases each). Germline CDR1 is GTSNPN and CDR2 is SVGIG (reference sequence). The CDR3 spans 12 residues. V lost 6 bases to trimming and J lost 3 bases, with 12 bases between them. The CDR3 bases are TGTGCCTGCGAGGGGCTTGTCTACGAGCAGTACTTC. Protein product: CACEGLVYEQYF.

The chain recombines TRBV5-6 with TRBJ1-2; tentatively, D is TRBD1 (5 bases). From germline, CDR1 is SGHDT and CDR2 YYEEEE. The CDR3 has 14 amino acids. Trimming took 4 bases from V and 5 from J, leaving 15 bases between them. This CDR3 reads CASSASGTEYGYTF. As DNA, the CDR3 is TGTGCCAGCAGCGCCTCCGGGACCGAGTATGGCTACACCTTC. Full variable domain (remainder filled in from reference TRBV5-6 and TRBJ1-2): DAGVTQSPTHLIKTRGQQVTLRCSPKSGHDTVSWYQQALGQGPQFIFQYYEEEERQRGNFPDRFSGHQFPNYSSELNVNALLLGDSALYLCASSASGTEYGYTFGSGTRLTVV.

Only one count was recorded for this clone. CDR3 amino acids: CASSHHKGDPGSQYF. In DNA form, the CDR3 reads TGTGCCAGCAGCCACCACAAAGGGGATCCTGGATCCCAGTACTTC. The genes are TRBV5-6 and TRBJ2-5; TRBD1 might be the D (5 bases). Germline-derived CDR1 and CDR2 are SGHDT and YYEEEE. With 4 bases removed from V and 9 bases from J, the gap between germline ends came to 22 bases. The CDR3 is made up of 15 amino acids.

Comments on this clone: The same CDR3 also results from other DNA sequences found in this sample. This sequence joins TRBV6-5 and TRBJ1-1, with D maybe TRBD1 (5 bases). Trimming shortened V by 6 bases and J by 5 bases, and 7 bases separated the two germline ends. CDR1 is MNHEY, CDR2 SVGAGI, per germline. The CDR3 has 11 residues. CDR3: CASREGTEAFF. For the CDR3, the DNA is TGTGCCAGCAGGGAGGGGACTGAAGCTTTCTTT.

The chain employs TRBV5-6 and TRBJ2-1, with D hard to call. The CDR3 has 13 residues. Germline lookup yields CDR1 SGHDT and CDR2 YYEEEE. V gave up 0 bases and J gave up 10 bases, with 11 bases separating them. CDR3 coding DNA: TGTGCCAGCAGCTTGGAAGGTCTACCCGAGCAGTTCTTC. It yields the protein CASSLEGLPEQFF.

With respect to this clone: This sample also contains other DNA sequences that code for the same CDR3. The chain combines TRBV7-9 with TRBJ2-1; D is unresolved. The CDR3 spans 12 residues. CDR1 and CDR2 from the germline V gene are SEHNR and FQNEAQ (reference sequence). With 5 bases removed from V and 10 bases from J, the gap between germline ends came to 12 bases. This chain's CDR3 is CASSLGGYEQFF. CDR3 sequence (DNA): TGTGCCAGCAGCCTGGGTGGATACGAGCAGTTCTTC.

This clone was seen once. The rearrangement links TRBV6-1 to TRBJ2-7; 10 bases match TRBD1. Trimming took 3 bases from V and 4 from J; bases not matched to a gene: 3. The CDR3 extends over 14 amino acids. Germline assignment: CDR1 MNHNS and CDR2 SASEGT. The CDR3 bases are TGTGCCAGCAGTGAGGGGGGACAGGGGTACGAGCAGTACTTC. Its protein product is CASSEGGQGYEQYF.

This clone was seen only once. This chain connects TRBV13 to TRBJ2-5; the D gene is possibly TRBD1 (5 bases). Germline CDR1 is PRHDT and CDR2 is FYEKMQ (reference sequence). This CDR3 region has 13 residues. V lost 5 bases, J lost 3 bases, and 10 bases lay in between. This CDR3 reads CASSSKGKETQYF. CDR3 nucleotides: TGTGCCAGCAGCAGCAAGGGGAAAGAGACCCAGTACTTC.

The chain is built from TRBV9 and TRBJ2-7, with a possible D match to TRBD1 (6 bases). Looked up from germline, CDR1 is SGDLS and CDR2 is YYNGEE. The CDR3 is made up of 13 amino acids. Trimming removed 4 bases at V and 3 bases at J, with 11 bases between. As DNA, the CDR3 is TGTGCCAGCAGCCCCTCGGACAGCTACGAGCAGTACTTC. Amino acids: CASSPSDSYEQYF.

The V gene is TRBV7-6, the J gene TRBJ1-3, with 7 bases that match TRBD1. The ends lost 1 base at V and 0 bases at J; junction bases unmatched: 12. The CDR3 extends over 19 amino acids. CDR1 and CDR2 (germline): SGHVS, FNYEAQ. The CDR3 loop reads CASSLVLTSGQASGNTIYF. The CDR3, as DNA: TGTGCCAGCAGCTTAGTATTAACCTCCGGACAGGCCTCTGGAAACACCATATATTTT.

V and J are TRBV7-9 and TRBJ1-4; a weak D match, TRBD1 (5 bases). The germline V and J ends were trimmed by 5 bases and 1 base, with 11 bases remaining between them. Per the germline V gene, CDR1 is SEHNR and CDR2 is FQNEAQ (reference sequence). The CDR3 contains 15 residues. The DNA for the CDR3 is TGTGCCAGCAGCGTCCACACAGGAACTAATGAAAAACTGTTTTTT. The encoded protein is CASSVHTGTNEKLFF.

This sequence joins TRBV9 and TRBJ2-3, with D unclear. V dropped 4 bases and J dropped 4 bases, with 10 bases sitting between them. The CDR3 runs 13 residues. Germline values: CDR1 SGDLS, CDR2 YYNGEE. The chain's CDR3 is CASSLVVSDTQYF. The DNA of the CDR3 is TGTGCCAGCAGCCTAGTAGTGTCAGATACGCAGTATTTT.

Regarding this clone: This specimen includes other DNA sequences encoding the same CDR3. The chain carries TRBV19 and TRBJ1-1; D ambiguous. CDR1 is LNHDA and CDR2 is SQIVND in the germline V gene (reference sequence). This CDR3 has 9 residues. The chain's CDR3 is CASGTEAFF. CDR3 DNA: TGTGCGTCTGGAACTGAAGCTTTCTTT.

CDR3 sequence: CASRIAASSETQYF. CDR3 DNA sequence: TGTGCCAGCAGAATCGCGGCTAGCAGTGAGACCCAGTACTTC. V usage is TRBV2 and J usage is TRBJ2-5; possible D gene TRBD2, 5 bases. The CDR3 contains 14 residues. Germline CDR1 reads SNHLY; CDR2 reads FYNNEI. Trimming removed 6 bases at V and 5 bases at J, with 16 bases between. Combining the CDR3 with reference TRBV2 and TRBJ2-5 gives the whole variable domain EPEVTQTPSHQVTQMGQEVILRCVPISNHLYFYWYRQILGQKVEFLVSFYNNEISEKSEIFDDQFSVERPDGSNFTLKIRSTKLEDSAMYFCASRIAASSETQYFGPGTRLLVL.

The CDR3 nucleotides read TGTGCCAGTACCCCCCTAGCGGGAGTGGGAAATGAGCAGTTCTTC. Translating gives CASTPLAGVGNEQFF. The chain carries TRBV19 and TRBJ2-1, with 10 bases that match TRBD2. Germline lookup yields CDR1 LNHDA and CDR2 SQIVND (reference sequence). This CDR3 contains 15 residues. Trimming removed 7 bases from V and 7 bases from J; junction bases left unmatched: 10.

The rearrangement joins TRBV11-1 to TRBJ2-7; D remains ambiguous. The CDR3 length is 14 residues. CDR1 SGHAT and CDR2 FQDESV come from the germline V gene (reference sequence). V lost 8 bases, J lost 7 bases, and 21 bases lay in between. The DNA of the CDR3 is TGTGCCAGCCAGGAGAGCCAGTCCGTGAGTGAGCAGTACTTC. Its translation: CASQESQSVSEQYF.

The V and J genes are TRBV25-1 and TRBJ2-2; possible D gene TRBD2, 6 bases. The CDR3 has 17 residues. The germline V gene encodes CDR1 MGHDK and CDR2 SYGVNS. V dropped 2 bases and J dropped 4 bases, with 17 bases sitting between them. For the CDR3, the DNA is TGTGCCAGCAGTGAAATCAGGGCGGGGCGGTCCACCGGGGAGCTGTTTTTT. Translation gives CASSEIRAGRSTGELFF.

The chain links TRBV6-1 to TRBJ2-7; weak D call: TRBD2 (5 bases). This CDR3 comprises 14 residues. Trimming cost V 4 bases and J 0 bases, with 10 bases left between them. Germline V gene sequence: CDR1 MNHNS, CDR2 SASEGT. CDR3: CASSVFAGSYEQYF. The CDR3 bases are TGTGCCAGCAGTGTTTTCGCGGGCTCCTACGAGCAGTACTTC.

This chain connects TRBV4-1 to TRBJ2-7; 10 bases agree with TRBD1. Germline-derived CDR1 and CDR2 are MGHRA and YSYEKL. The CDR3 consists of 16 residues. V lost 4 bases, J lost 2 bases, and 8 bases stayed unmatched. Here the CDR3 DNA reads TGCGCCAGCAGCCCGCCAAGGGACAGGGGACCCTACGAGCAGTACTTC. This translates into CASSPPRDRGPYEQYF.

J is TRBJ2-3 and V is TRBV11-1; 15 bases fit TRBD2. J was trimmed by 0 bases and V by 2 bases; bases with no gene match: 6. Germline CDR1 SGHAT, CDR2 FQDESV (reference sequence). The CDR3 totals 19 residues. In DNA form, the CDR3 reads TGTGCCAGCAGCTTAAGGAGGACTAGCGGGAGGGCCAGCACAGATACGCAGTATTTT. Encoded protein: CASSLRRTSGRASTDTQYF.

The chain links TRBV6-5 to TRBJ1-4, with D possibly being TRBD1 (5 bases). The CDR3 consists of 15 residues. In germline, CDR1 is MNHEY, CDR2 SVGAGI. With 3 bases removed from V and 5 bases from J, the gap between germline ends came to 13 bases. As DNA, the CDR3 is TGTGCCAGCAGTTATAGTAGGGGAGGGAATGAAAAACTGTTTTTT. It is translated as CASSYSRGGNEKLFF.

This sequence joins TRBV7-8 and TRBJ2-5; 9 bases fit TRBD2. Germline loops: CDR1 SGHVS, CDR2 FQNEAQ. This CDR3 is built from 16 residues. J gave up 2 bases and V 5 bases, and 9 bases lay outside the gene matches. The CDR3 region has the DNA TGTGCCAGCAGCAGAGCTAGCGGGATGATTCAAGAGACCCAGTACTTC. This gives the protein CASSRASGMIQETQYF.